This TCR beta chain originates from a study of cytomegalovirus exposure and HLA in healthy donors. General observations from the study: Most sequenced TCRs were rare (though some public TCRs occurred in many donors). The tendency of first-cohort TCR clusters to co-occur in the 110 or so validation repertoires emerged from a later analysis. Three CMV-associated chains proved CMV antigen-specific in vitro.

The table lists this clone with a count of one. Antigen: not known. Repertoires were generated with immunoSEQ multiplex PCR, while TCRdb's copy carries only in-frame clones and drops some. The sample has 150,000 to 200,000 clones; 86% are singletons. The donors were part of the validation cohort, which consisted of approximately 110 subjects and was separate from the first cohort of hundreds of subjects. This CDR3 has 12 residues. Looked up from germline, CDR1 is SGHRS and CDR2 is YFSETQ. Trimming removed 2 bases from V and 3 bases from J, with 5 bases in between. The chain couples TRBV5-1 to TRBJ2-5; no reliable D call. The sequence was obtained from a man between 18 and 35 years old in good health and CMV-seropositive. The specimen was PBMCs. The CDR3 loop is CASSLTEETQYF. The CDR3 region has the DNA TGCGCCAGCAGCTTAACAGAAGAGACCCAGTACTTC.